The T cell receptor (beta chain) under discussion was sequenced for a study of blood T cell repertoires in COVID-19. Produced via immunoSEQ multiplex PCR; TCRdb's table is partial and in-frame only. Of 110,000 to 150,000 clones in the sample, around 80% are singletons; the top ten hold roughly a tenth. The CDR3 extends over 15 amino acids. V lost 5 bases and J lost 4; bases outside the gene matches: 1. Per the germline V gene, CDR1 is LGHDT and CDR2 is YNNKEL (reference sequence). Material: peripheral blood. The sequence came from a man aged 60 to 69 with active or convalescent COVID-19. The rearrangement links TRBV3-1 (or the pseudogene TRBV3-2) to TRBJ1-6; 11 bases map to TRBD1. This chain's CDR3 is CASSGTGGYNSPLHF. The DNA for the CDR3 is TGTGCCAGCAGCGGGACAGGGGGGTATAATTCACCCCTCCACTTT.